A selection of T cell receptor beta chains follows, all from one sample in a study of T cell repertoires in ileal Crohn's disease. Generated by immunoSEQ multiplex PCR, the TCRdb table keeps only in-frame clones and is missing some. Here the sample spans fewer than 6,000 clones, roughly 80% being singletons. Sequencing was done on a sample of ileal tissue. The source is an adult with Crohn's disease. Each CDR3 is given with its conserved first and last residue. A D gene is named only where the DNA matches it firmly. Not every row has a clone size; where given, it reads once, few, many or a size class.

len	v_gene	abundance	d_gene	j_gene	CDR3aa	CDR3nt
14	TRBV30	-	TRBD1	TRBJ1-3	CAWRPGQGGNTIYF	TGTGCCTGGAGACCCGGACAGGGGGGAAACACCATATATTTT
16	TRBV19	-	-	TRBJ2-1	CASSIWQRSDYNEQFF	TGTGCCAGTAGTATATGGCAGCGCTCGGACTACAATGAGCAGTTCTTC
13	TRBV9	-	-	TRBJ2-5	CASSVNDRGTQYF	TGTGCCAGCAGCGTAAACGACCGGGGGACCCAGTACTTC
16	TRBV7-2	few	-	TRBJ1-3	CASSPRRGDPGNTIYF	TGTGCCAGCAGCCCACGCAGGGGTGACCCTGGAAACACCATATATTTT
12	TRBV9	-	-	TRBJ2-7	CASSRGGFEQYF	TGTGCCAGCAGCCGAGGAGGGTTTGAGCAGTACTTC
17	TRBV5-6	-	-	TRBJ1-5	CASSLWAGQNSNQPQHF	TGTGCCAGCAGCTTGTGGGCAGGTCAGAATAGCAATCAGCCCCAGCATTTT
15	TRBV11-2	-	-	TRBJ2-6	CASSLQPSGANVLTF	TGTGCCAGCAGCTTGCAGCCCTCTGGGGCCAACGTCCTGACTTTC
12	TRBV19	-	TRBD1	TRBJ1-1	CASRTGGTEAFF	TGTGCCAGTAGGACAGGGGGCACTGAAGCTTTCTTT
14	TRBV19	-	-	TRBJ2-2	CASSSPGGTGELFF	TGTGCCAGTAGTAGCCCCGGGGGCACCGGGGAGCTGTTTTTT
17	TRBV5-1	-	-	TRBJ2-6	CASSLAGQNSGANVLTF	TGCGCCAGCAGCTTGGCGGGCCAGAACTCTGGGGCCAACGTCCTGACTTTC
13	TRBV2	-	TRBD2	TRBJ2-7	CASSASGSEEQYF	TGTGCCAGCAGTGCTAGCGGGAGTGAAGAGCAGTACTTC
17	TRBV28	-	TRBD1	TRBJ1-6	CASSSDRVSSYNSPLHF	TGTGCCAGCAGTTCGGACAGGGTTAGCTCCTATAATTCACCCCTCCACTTT
14	TRBV6-5	-	-	TRBJ2-2	CASSPTVSTGELFF	TGTGCCAGCAGCCCAACAGTGTCCACCGGGGAGCTGTTTTTT
16	TRBV18	-	-	TRBJ2-1	CASSPVRGGSYNEQFF	TGTGCCAGCTCACCGGTCAGGGGGGGCTCCTACAATGAGCAGTTCTTC
17	TRBV2	once	-	TRBJ1-4	CASSAGRVRATNEKLFF	TGTGCCAGCAGTGCTGGTAGGGTACGGGCAACTAATGAAAAACTGTTTTTT